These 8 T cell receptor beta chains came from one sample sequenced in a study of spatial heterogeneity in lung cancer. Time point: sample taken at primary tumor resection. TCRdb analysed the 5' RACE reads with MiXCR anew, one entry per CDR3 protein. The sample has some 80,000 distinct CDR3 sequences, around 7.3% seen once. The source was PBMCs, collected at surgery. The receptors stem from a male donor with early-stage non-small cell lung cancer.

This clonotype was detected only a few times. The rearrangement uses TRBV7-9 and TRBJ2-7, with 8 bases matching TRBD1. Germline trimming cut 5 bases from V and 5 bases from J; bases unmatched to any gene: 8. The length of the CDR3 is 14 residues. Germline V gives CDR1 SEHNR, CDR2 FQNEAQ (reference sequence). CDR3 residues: CASSPSGGKDEQYF. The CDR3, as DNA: TGTGCCAGCAGCCCATCAGGGGGCAAGGACGAGCAGTACTTC.

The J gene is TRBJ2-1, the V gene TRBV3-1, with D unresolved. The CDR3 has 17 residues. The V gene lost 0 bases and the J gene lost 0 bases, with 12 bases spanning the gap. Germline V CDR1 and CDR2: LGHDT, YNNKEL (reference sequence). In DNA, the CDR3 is TGTGCCAGCAGCCAAGATTGGGCGGCAAGCTCCTACAATGAGCAGTTCTTC. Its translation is CASSQDWAASSYNEQFF.

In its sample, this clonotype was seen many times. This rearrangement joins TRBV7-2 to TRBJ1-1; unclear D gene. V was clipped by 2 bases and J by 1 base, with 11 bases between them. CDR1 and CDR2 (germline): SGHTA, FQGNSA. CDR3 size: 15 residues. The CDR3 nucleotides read TGTGCCAGCAGCTTAAATCCCGGAGGGAACACTGAAGCTTTCTTT. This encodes CASSLNPGGNTEAFF.

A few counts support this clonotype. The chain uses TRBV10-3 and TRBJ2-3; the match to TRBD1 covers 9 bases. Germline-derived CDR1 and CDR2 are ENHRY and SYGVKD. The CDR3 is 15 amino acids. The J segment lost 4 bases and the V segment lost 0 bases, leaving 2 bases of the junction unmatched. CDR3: CAISESRTGADTQYF. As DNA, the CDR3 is TGTGCCATCAGTGAGTCAAGGACAGGGGCAGATACGCAGTATTTT.

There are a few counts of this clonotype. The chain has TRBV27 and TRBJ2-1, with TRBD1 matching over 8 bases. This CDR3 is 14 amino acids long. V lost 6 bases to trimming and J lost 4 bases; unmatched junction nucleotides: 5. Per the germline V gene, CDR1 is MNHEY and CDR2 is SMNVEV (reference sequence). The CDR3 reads CASSVRDRYNEQFF. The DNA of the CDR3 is TGTGCCAGCAGCGTCCGGGACAGGTACAATGAGCAGTTCTTC.

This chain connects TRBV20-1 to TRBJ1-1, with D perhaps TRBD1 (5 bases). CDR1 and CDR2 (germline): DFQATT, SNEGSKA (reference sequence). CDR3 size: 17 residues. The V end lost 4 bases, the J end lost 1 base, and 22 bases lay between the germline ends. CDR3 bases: TGCAGTGCTACGGGCCGGAAAGGGGCCGAACCGAACACTGAAGCTTTCTTT. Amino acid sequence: CSATGRKGAEPNTEAFF.

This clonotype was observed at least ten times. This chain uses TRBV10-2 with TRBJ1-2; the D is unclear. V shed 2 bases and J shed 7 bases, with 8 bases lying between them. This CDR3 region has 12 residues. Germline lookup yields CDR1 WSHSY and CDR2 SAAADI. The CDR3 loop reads CASSERTPGYTF. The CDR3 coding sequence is TGCGCCAGCAGTGAGAGGACCCCTGGCTACACCTTC.

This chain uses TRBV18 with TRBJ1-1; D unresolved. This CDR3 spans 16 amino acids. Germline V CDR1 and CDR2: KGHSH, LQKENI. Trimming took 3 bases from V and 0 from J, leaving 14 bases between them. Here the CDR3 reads CASSPGVGLMNTEAFF. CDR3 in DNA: TGTGCCAGCTCACCGGGAGTAGGGTTAATGAACACTGAAGCTTTCTTT.